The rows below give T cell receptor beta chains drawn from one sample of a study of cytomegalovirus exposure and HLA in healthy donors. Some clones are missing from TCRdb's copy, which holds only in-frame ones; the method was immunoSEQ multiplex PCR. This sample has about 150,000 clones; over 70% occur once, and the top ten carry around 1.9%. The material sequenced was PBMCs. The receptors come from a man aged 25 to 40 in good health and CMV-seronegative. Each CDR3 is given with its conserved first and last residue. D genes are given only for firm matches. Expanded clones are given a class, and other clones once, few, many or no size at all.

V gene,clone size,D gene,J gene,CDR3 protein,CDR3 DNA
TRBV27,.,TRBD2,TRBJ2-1,CASRRLAGGLNEQFF,TGTGCCAGCAGAAGACTAGCGGGGGGGTTAAATGAGCAGTTCTTC
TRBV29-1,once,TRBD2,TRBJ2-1,CSVQIAGVYNEQFF,TGCAGCGTTCAAATAGCGGGGGTTTACAATGAGCAGTTCTTC
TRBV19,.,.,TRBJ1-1,CASSPGGNIPTEAFF,TGTGCCAGTAGTCCGGGGGGGAATATCCCCACTGAAGCTTTCTTT
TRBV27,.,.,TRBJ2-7,CASSLIPPTGSFSYEQYF,TGTGCCAGCAGTTTAATCCCCCCGACAGGTTCCTTCTCCTACGAGCAGTACTTC
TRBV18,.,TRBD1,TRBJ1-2,CASSPEKGQGNYGYTF,TGTGCCAGCTCACCAGAGAAGGGACAGGGTAACTATGGCTACACCTTC
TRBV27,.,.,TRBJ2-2,CASSLEGGFRGELFF,TGTGCCAGCAGTCTTGAGGGCGGGTTTCGCGGGGAGCTGTTTTTT
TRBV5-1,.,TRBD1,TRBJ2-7,CASSYGTGGSYEQYF,TGCGCCAGCAGCTATGGGACAGGGGGATCCTACGAGCAGTACTTC
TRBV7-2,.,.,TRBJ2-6,CASSLVGGVSGANVLTF,TGTGCCAGCAGCTTAGTTGGCGGGGTCTCTGGGGCCAACGTCCTGACTTTC
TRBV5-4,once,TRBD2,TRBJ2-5,CASSNSGGAIETQYF,TGTGCCAGCAGCAATAGCGGGGGGGCGATCGAGACCCAGTACTTC
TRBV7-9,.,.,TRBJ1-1,CSSSYYSSPKTMNTEAFF,TGTTCCAGCAGCTATTACAGCAGCCCCAAAACAATGAACACTGAAGCTTTCTTT
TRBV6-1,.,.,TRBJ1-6,CASRISTGADSPLHF,TGTGCCAGCAGGATTTCTACAGGTGCGGATTCACCCCTCCACTTT
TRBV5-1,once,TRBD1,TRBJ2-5,CASSLLTGGRETQYF,TGCGCCAGCAGCTTGTTGACAGGGGGTCGGGAGACCCAGTACTTC
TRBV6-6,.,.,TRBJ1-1,CASLKVGDTEAFF,TGTGCCAGCCTCAAGGTGGGAGACACTGAAGCTTTCTTT
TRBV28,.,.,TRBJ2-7,CASSLRDRSGDEQYF,TGTGCCAGCAGTTTACGGGACCGGTCGGGGGACGAGCAGTACTTC
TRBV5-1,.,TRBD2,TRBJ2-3,CASSLGVAGGRTDTQYF,TGCGCCAGCAGCTTGGGGGTAGCGGGGGGACGCACAGATACGCAGTATTTT
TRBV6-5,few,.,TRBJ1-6,CASSYGQGWSPLNF,TGTGCCAGCAGTTACGGGCAGGGGTGGTCACCCCTCAACTTT
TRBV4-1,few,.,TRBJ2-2,CASSQTENTGELFF,TGCGCCAGCAGCCAGACAGAGAACACCGGGGAGCTGTTTTTT
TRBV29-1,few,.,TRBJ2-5,CSVLYQETQYF,TGCAGCGTTCTGTACCAAGAGACCCAGTACTTC
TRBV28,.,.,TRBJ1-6,CASRRDRLLSYNSPLHF,TGTGCCAGCCGAAGAGACAGACTTTTATCCTATAATTCACCCCTCCACTTT
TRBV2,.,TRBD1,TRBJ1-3,CASSGDRFSGNTIYF,TGTGCCAGCAGTGGGGACAGATTCTCTGGAAACACCATATATTTT
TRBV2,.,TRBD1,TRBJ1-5,CASSEGTGRSGQPQHF,TGTGCCAGCAGTGAAGGGACAGGGCGAAGTGGTCAGCCCCAGCATTTT
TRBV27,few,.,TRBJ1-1,CASSPNLDTEAFF,TGTGCCAGCAGTCCGAACTTGGACACTGAAGCTTTCTTT
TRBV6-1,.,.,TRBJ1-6,CASRSPYNSPLHF,TGTGCCAGCAGGAGTCCCTATAATTCACCCCTCCACTTT
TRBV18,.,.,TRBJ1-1,CASSPDEGVNTEAFF,TGTGCCAGCTCACCCGACGAGGGGGTGAACACTGAAGCTTTCTTT
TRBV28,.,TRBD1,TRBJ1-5,CASWTGADQPQHF,TGTGCCAGCTGGACAGGGGCCGATCAGCCCCAGCATTTT
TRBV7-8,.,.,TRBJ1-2,CASSLDRQGGGYTF,TGTGCCAGCAGCTTAGACCGCCAGGGCGGAGGCTACACCTTC
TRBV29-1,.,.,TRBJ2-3,CSEVSESANTQYF,TGCAGCGAAGTGTCGGAGTCCGCGAATACGCAGTATTTT
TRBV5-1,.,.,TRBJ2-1,CASSLQRDNEQFF,TGCGCCAGCAGCTTGCAGCGGGACAATGAGCAGTTCTTC
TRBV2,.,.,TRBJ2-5,CASSDQGSYLQETQYF,TGTGCCAGCAGTGATCAGGGGTCTTACCTCCAAGAGACCCAGTACTTC
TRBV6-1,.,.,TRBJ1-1,CASSEAGTFRIEDNTEAFF,TGTGCCAGCAGTGAAGCGGGGACATTCAGGATAGAGGATAACACTGAAGCTTTCTTT
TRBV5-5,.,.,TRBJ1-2,CASSLTNEGRYGYTF,TGTGCCAGCAGCCTTACAAATGAGGGTCGGTATGGCTACACCTTC
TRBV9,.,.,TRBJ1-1,CASSVEQALMNTEAFF,TGTGCCAGCAGCGTAGAACAGGCCCTAATGAACACTGAAGCTTTCTTT
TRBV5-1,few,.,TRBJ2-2,CASSYRGGNTGELFF,TGCGCCAGCAGCTATCGGGGTGGGAACACCGGGGAGCTGTTTTTT
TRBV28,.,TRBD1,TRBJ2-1,CASRRDRGVYNEQFF,TGTGCCAGCAGGCGGGACAGGGGTGTCTACAATGAGCAGTTCTTC
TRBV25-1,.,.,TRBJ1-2,CASSTGALYGYTF,TGTGCCAGCAGTACAGGAGCCCTCTATGGCTACACCTTC
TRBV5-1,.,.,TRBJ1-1,CASSFDRSNTEAFF,TGCGCCAGCAGCTTTGACAGGTCGAACACTGAAGCTTTCTTT
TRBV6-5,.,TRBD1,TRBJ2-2,CASSQWDRNTGELFF,TGTGCCAGCAGCCAGTGGGACAGAAACACCGGGGAGCTGTTTTTT
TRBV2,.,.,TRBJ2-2,CASSVSRNTGELFF,TGTGCCAGCAGTGTTTCGAGGAACACCGGGGAGCTGTTTTTT
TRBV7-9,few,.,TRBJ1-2,CASSLVNSLYGYTF,TGTGCCAGCAGCTTAGTGAACAGTCTCTATGGCTACACCTTC
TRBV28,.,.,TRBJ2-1,CASTSSYNEQFF,TGTGCCAGCACGTCCTCCTACAATGAGCAGTTCTTC
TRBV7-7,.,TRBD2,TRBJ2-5,CASSLLAAGGPQETQYF,TGTGCTAGCAGCTTATTAGCGGCGGGGGGACCCCAAGAGACCCAGTACTTC
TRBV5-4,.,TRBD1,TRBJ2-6,CASRLYRTGGRAGANVLTF,TGTGCCAGCAGACTATACCGGACAGGGGGCCGGGCTGGGGCCAACGTCCTGACTTTC
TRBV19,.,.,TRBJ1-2,CASSTAENRVDGYTF,TGTGCCAGTAGTACCGCGGAAAACAGGGTGGATGGCTACACCTTC
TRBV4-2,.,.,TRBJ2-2,CASSQGPILETGELFF,TGTGCCAGCAGCCAAGGGCCAATCTTGGAGACCGGGGAGCTGTTTTTT
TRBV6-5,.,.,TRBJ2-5,CASSDPGELETQYF,TGTGCCAGCAGTGACCCAGGGGAGCTAGAGACCCAGTACTTC
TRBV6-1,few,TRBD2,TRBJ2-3,CASSEAMGGLASDTQYF,TGTGCCAGCAGTGAAGCGATGGGGGGACTAGCGAGCGATACGCAGTATTTT
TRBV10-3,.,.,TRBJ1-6,CAIRETLSSYNSPLHF,TGTGCCATCAGGGAGACGCTGAGCTCCTATAATTCACCCCTCCACTTT